This entry lists 17 T cell receptor beta chains sequenced from one sample in a study of cytomegalovirus exposure and HLA in healthy donors. PCR primers comprised 60 Vbeta and 13 Jbeta primers. Only in-frame clones appear in the TCRdb table, and some are missing; sequencing was by immunoSEQ multiplex PCR. The repertoire has 150,000 to 200,000 clones, more than 65% of them found once; the top ten carry 9% to 10%. Material for sequencing was PBMCs. The receptors were sampled from a man between 18 and 35 years old in good health and CMV-seropositive.

Here the CDR3 DNA reads TGTGCCTGGAGTCTACTAGTGGCCCCCCTCACAGATACGCAGTATTTT. Its translation is CAWSLLVAPLTDTQYF. The V call is TRBV30, the J call TRBJ2-3, with D possibly being TRBD2 (5 bases). Germline V gene sequence: CDR1 GTSNPN, CDR2 SVGIG (reference sequence). The CDR3 contains 16 residues. V lost 2 bases to trimming and J lost 2 bases, with 17 bases between them.

This clone was found once. The chain links TRBV7-9 to TRBJ2-1; a possible D gene is TRBD2 (6 bases). Germline assignment: CDR1 SEHNR and CDR2 FQNEAQ (reference sequence). With 3 bases removed from V and 6 bases from J, the gap between germline ends came to 15 bases. There are 15 residues in the CDR3. The chain's CDR3 is CASSFTGLNINEQFF. Written as DNA, the CDR3 is TGTGCCAGCAGCTTCACGGGACTCAACATCAATGAGCAGTTCTTC.

The rearrangement uses TRBV6-5 and TRBJ1-2; 8 bases align to TRBD1. V lost 8 bases, J lost 7 bases, and 3 bases stayed unmatched. There are 11 residues in the CDR3. The germline V gene has CDR1 MNHEY and CDR2 SVGAGI. The DNA for the CDR3 is TGTGCCAGCGGACAGGGCGGTGGCTACACCTTC. As protein: CASGQGGGYTF.

The chain couples TRBV25-1 to TRBJ1-5; weak D call: TRBD1 (6 bases). The CDR3 runs 14 residues. V lost 6 bases, J lost 7 bases, and 16 bases lay in between. The germline V gene has CDR1 MGHDK and CDR2 SYGVNS. The CDR3 loop reads CASSRGASGQPQHF. As DNA, the CDR3 is TGTGCCAGCAGCCGGGGGGCGAGCGGCCAGCCCCAGCATTTT.

This chain links TRBV10-3 with TRBJ1-1; the D is unclear. Germline values: CDR1 ENHRY, CDR2 SYGVKD. Trimming removed 4 bases from V and 1 base from J, with 19 bases in between. The CDR3 extends over 17 amino acids. Here the CDR3 DNA reads TGTGCCATCAGTGGCCAAAAGATACTTCCAAGGAACACTGAAGCTTTCTTT. It codes for CAISGQKILPRNTEAFF.

This clone appeared a few times. This sequence joins TRBV18 and TRBJ2-6; TRBD1 matches 10 bases. CDR3 size: 17 residues. V lost 5 bases, J lost 2 bases, and 6 bases stayed unmatched. CDR1 KGHSH and CDR2 LQKENI come from the germline V gene. The CDR3 DNA reads TGTGCCAGCTCAAACCGGGACAGGGGTACTGGGGCCAACGTCCTGACTTTC. Its translation is CASSNRDRGTGANVLTF.

J is TRBJ2-7 and V is TRBV30; no clear D. Trimming took 3 bases from V and 2 from J, leaving 5 bases between them. This CDR3 comprises 11 residues. From germline, CDR1 is GTSNPN and CDR2 SVGIG (reference sequence). CDR3 in DNA: TGTGCCTGGAGAAACACCTACGAGCAGTACTTC. As protein: CAWRNTYEQYF.

About this clone: Other DNA sequences within the sample encode an identical CDR3. The V gene is TRBV29-1, the J gene TRBJ1-2; TRBD1 matches at 12 bases. The CDR3 has 13 amino acids. CDR1 is SQVTM and CDR2 is ANQGSEA in the germline V gene. Trimming at V came to 6 bases and at J to 8 bases, leaving 7 bases not matched to a gene. The CDR3 DNA follows: TGCAGCGTGGAGGGACAGGGGGCGGAAGGCTACACCTTC. It encodes CSVEGQGAEGYTF.

V is TRBV5-6 and J is TRBJ1-4; D possibly corresponds to TRBD1 (5 bases). The V gene lost 2 bases and the J gene lost 7 bases, with 12 bases spanning the gap. CDR1 is SGHDT and CDR2 is YYEEEE in the germline V gene. The CDR3 loop spans 14 amino acids. DNA of the CDR3: TGTGCCAGCAGCTTTGGTGGGGGGGGTGAAAAACTGTTTTTT. It yields the protein CASSFGGGGEKLFF.

The chain links TRBV27 to TRBJ1-1, with D perhaps TRBD1 (5 bases). The germline CDR1 and CDR2 sequences are MNHEY and SMNVEV (reference sequence). Trimming shortened V by 3 bases and J by 4 bases, and 12 bases separated the two germline ends. The CDR3 extends over 14 amino acids. The CDR3 nucleotides read TGTGCCAGCAGTTTCAAGGGACTGGGCACTGAAGCTTTCTTT. It yields the protein CASSFKGLGTEAFF.

The V gene is TRBV4-3, the J gene TRBJ1-5, with D perhaps TRBD1 (6 bases). Looked up from germline, CDR1 is LGHNA and CDR2 is YSLEER. CDR3 length: 15 residues. Trimming removed 2 bases from V and 0 bases from J, with 8 bases in between. DNA of the CDR3: TGCGCCAGCAGCCAACACAGGGTTAGCAATCAGCCCCAGCATTTT. Encoded protein: CASSQHRVSNQPQHF.

The V gene is TRBV7-8, the J gene TRBJ2-1; 8 positions match TRBD1. The junction had 13 bases not matched to a gene; V was cut back by 7 bases and J by 8 bases. The CDR3 spans 15 residues. Germline loops: CDR1 SGHVS, CDR2 FQNEAQ. The CDR3 protein is CASKMDRVGSDEQFF. The CDR3 DNA follows: TGTGCCAGCAAAATGGACAGGGTTGGCTCCGATGAGCAGTTCTTC.

The V and J genes are TRBV2 and TRBJ2-3; maybe TRBD1 (6 bases). With 7 bases removed from V and 2 bases from J, the gap between germline ends came to 7 bases. Germline CDR1 and CDR2: SNHLY and FYNNEI. CDR3 length: 12 residues. CDR3 sequence: CASKGDTDTQYF. DNA for the CDR3: TGTGCCAGCAAGGGGGACACAGATACGCAGTATTTT.

As to this clone: Other DNA variants within this sample encode the same CDR3. V and J are TRBV9 and TRBJ1-4; D perhaps matches TRBD1 (5 bases). This CDR3 has 15 amino acids. In germline, CDR1 is SGDLS, CDR2 YYNGEE. Trimming pared 0 bases from V and 2 bases from J, leaving 8 bases between. The CDR3 coding sequence is TGTGCCAGCAGCGTAGGGGGGGGGACTAATGAAAAACTGTTTTTT. It is translated as CASSVGGGTNEKLFF.

The chain links TRBV21-1 to TRBJ2-4; whether TRBD2, the table's D call, matches the DNA was not checked. TRBV21-1 is termed a pseudogene. The CDR3 is 19 residues long. The CDR3 bases are TGTGCCAGCAGCAAAGCGCTTGCCTCCGCGGGAGAGAGGGGGGACATTCAGTACTTC. It is translated as CASSKALASAGERGDIQYF.

The rearrangement uses TRBV27 and TRBJ1-5; D may be TRBD1 (5 bases). The CDR3 is 13 amino acids. Germline values: CDR1 MNHEY, CDR2 SMNVEV (reference sequence). V gave up 5 bases and J gave up 5 bases, with 10 bases separating them. The CDR3 coding sequence is TGTGCCAGCAGTCCCCAAGGGGATCAGCCCCAGCATTTT. This sequence encodes CASSPQGDQPQHF.

The chain uses TRBV28 and TRBJ2-7; D is possibly TRBD1 (6 bases). This CDR3 region has 15 residues. V was pared by 3 bases and J by 2 bases, with 14 bases between. CDR1 and CDR2 from the germline V gene are MDHEN and SYDVKM. The CDR3 nucleotides are TGTGCCAGCAGTTTTAGCGACAGGTCGACCTACGAGCAGTACTTC. This codes for CASSFSDRSTYEQYF.